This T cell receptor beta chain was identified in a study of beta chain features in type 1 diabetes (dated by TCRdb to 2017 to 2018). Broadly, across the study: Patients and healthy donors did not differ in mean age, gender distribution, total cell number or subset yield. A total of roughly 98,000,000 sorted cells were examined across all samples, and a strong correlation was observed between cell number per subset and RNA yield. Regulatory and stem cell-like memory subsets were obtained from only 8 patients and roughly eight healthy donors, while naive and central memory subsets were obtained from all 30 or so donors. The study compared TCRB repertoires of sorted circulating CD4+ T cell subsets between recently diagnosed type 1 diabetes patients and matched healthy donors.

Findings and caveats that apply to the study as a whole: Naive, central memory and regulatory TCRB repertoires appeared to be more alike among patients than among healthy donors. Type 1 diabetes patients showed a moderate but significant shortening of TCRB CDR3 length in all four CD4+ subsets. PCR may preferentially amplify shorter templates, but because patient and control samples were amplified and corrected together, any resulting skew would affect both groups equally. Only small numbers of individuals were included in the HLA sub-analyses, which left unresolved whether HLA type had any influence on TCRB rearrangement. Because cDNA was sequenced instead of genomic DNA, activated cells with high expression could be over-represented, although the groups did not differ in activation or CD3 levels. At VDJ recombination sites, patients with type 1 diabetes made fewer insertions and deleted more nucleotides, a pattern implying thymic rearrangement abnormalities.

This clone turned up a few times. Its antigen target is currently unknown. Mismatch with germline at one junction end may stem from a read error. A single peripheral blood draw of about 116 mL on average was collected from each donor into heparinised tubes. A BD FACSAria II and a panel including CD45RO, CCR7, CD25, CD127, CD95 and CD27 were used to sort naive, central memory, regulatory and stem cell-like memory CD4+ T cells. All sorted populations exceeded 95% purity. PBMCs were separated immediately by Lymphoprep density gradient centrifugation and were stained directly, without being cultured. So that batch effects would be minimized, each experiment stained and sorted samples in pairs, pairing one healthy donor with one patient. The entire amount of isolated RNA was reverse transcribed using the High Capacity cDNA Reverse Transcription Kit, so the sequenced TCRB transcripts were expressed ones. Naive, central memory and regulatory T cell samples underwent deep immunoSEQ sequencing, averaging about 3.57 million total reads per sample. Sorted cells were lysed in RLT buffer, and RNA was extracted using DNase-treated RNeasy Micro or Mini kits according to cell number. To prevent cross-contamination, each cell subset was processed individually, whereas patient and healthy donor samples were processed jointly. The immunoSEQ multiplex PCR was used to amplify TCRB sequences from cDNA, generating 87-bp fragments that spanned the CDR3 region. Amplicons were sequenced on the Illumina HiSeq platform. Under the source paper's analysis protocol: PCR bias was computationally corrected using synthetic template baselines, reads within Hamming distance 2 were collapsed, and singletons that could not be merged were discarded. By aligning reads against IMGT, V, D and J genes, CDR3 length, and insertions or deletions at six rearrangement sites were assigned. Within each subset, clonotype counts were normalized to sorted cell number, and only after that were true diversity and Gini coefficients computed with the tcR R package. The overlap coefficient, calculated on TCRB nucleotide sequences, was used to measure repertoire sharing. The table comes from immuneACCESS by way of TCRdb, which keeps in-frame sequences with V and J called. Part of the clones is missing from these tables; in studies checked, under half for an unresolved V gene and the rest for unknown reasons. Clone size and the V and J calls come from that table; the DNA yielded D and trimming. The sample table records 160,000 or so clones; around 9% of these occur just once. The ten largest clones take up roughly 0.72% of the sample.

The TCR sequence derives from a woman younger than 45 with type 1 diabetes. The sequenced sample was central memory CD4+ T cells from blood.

The nucleotides read TGTGCCAGCAGCCCCGGGACTAGCGGAGACGGGATCTTC. This yields the protein CASSPGTSGDGIF. Recombination joined TRBV7-3 with TRBJ2-1, with 11 middle bases fitting TRBD2. According to the germline V gene, CDR1 reads SGHTA and CDR2 reads FQGTGA. The CDR3 runs 13 residues from the cysteine to the phenylalanine. Only the CDR3 DNA is retained, 39 bases long and in frame from the first base. The entire variable domain, with the stretches around the CDR3 drawn from the reference TRBV7-3 and TRBJ2-1 proteins, is GAGVSQTPSNKVTEKGKYVELRCDPISGHTALYWYRQSLGQGPEFLIYFQGTGAADDSGLPNDRFFAVRPEGSVSTLKIQRTERGDSAVYLCASSPGTSGDGIFGPGTRLTVL.